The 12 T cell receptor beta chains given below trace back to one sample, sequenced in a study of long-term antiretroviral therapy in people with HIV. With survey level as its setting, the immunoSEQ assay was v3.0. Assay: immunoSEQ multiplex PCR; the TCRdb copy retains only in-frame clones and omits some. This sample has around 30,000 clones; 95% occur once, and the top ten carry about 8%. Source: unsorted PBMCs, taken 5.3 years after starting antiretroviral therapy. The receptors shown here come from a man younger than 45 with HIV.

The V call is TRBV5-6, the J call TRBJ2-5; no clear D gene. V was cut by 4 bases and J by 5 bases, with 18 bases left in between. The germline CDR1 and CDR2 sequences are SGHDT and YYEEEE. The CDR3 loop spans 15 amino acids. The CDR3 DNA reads TGTGCCAGCAGCATGTCCGGCCCCCCGTGGGAGACCCAGTACTTC. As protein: CASSMSGPPWETQYF.

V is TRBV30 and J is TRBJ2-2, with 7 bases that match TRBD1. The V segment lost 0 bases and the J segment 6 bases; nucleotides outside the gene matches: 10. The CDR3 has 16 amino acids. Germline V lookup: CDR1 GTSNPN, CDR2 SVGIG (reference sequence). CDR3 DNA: TGTGCCTGGAGTGTAGTAGGCAGGGGGTTCTCCGGGGAGCTGTTTTTT. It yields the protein CAWSVVGRGFSGELFF.

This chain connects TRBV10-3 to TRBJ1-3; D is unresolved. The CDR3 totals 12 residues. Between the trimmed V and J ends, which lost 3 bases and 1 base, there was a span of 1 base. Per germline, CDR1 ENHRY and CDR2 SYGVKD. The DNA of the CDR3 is TGTGCCATCAGTGAATCTGGAAACACCATATATTTT. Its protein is CAISESGNTIYF.

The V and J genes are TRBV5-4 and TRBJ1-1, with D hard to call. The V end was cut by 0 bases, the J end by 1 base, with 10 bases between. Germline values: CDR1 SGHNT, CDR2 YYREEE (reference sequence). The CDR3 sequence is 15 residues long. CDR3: CASSLVNTGNTEAFF. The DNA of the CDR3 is TGTGCCAGCAGCTTGGTGAACACCGGGAACACTGAAGCTTTCTTT.

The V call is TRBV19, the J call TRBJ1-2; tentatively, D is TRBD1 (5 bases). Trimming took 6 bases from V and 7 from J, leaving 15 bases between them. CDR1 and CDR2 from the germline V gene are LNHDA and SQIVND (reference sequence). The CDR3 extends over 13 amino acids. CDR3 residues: CASRGPGGAGYTF. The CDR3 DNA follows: TGTGCCAGTAGAGGGCCAGGCGGGGCTGGCTACACCTTC.

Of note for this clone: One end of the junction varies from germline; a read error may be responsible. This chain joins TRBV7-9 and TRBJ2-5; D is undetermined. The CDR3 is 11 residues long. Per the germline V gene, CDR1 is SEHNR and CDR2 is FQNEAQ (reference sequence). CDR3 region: CASSLQGTQYF. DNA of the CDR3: TGTGCCAGCAGCTTGCAAGGGACCCAGTACTTC.

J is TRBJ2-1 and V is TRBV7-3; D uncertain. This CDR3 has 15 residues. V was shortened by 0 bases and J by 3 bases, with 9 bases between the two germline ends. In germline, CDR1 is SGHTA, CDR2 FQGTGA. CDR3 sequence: CASSLTRERYNEQFF. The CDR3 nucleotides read TGTGCCAGCAGCTTAACCCGCGAGCGCTACAATGAGCAGTTCTTC.

The CDR3 nucleotides are TGTGCCACCAGGGCTAGCGGGAACTACGAGCAGTACTTC. Amino acids: CATRASGNYEQYF. The V gene is TRBV15, the J gene TRBJ2-7, with 9 bases matching TRBD2. This CDR3 is built from 13 residues. Germline V gene sequence: CDR1 LNHNV, CDR2 YYDKDF (reference sequence). Unmatched junction bases numbered 3, after V lost 6 bases and J lost 3 bases.

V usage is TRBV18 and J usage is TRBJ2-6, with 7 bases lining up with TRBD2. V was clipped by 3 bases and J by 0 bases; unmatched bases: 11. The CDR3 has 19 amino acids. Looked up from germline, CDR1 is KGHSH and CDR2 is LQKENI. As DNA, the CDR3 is TGTGCCAGCTCACCCTCCACGGGGGGTTTCAACTCTGGGGCCAACGTCCTGACTTTC. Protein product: CASSPSTGGFNSGANVLTF.

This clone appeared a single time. CDR3 loop: CASSLYQETQYF. CDR3 in DNA: TGTGCCAGCAGTTTATACCAAGAGACCCAGTACTTC. The chain employs TRBV7-2 and TRBJ2-5, with D unresolved. Germline values: CDR1 SGHTA, CDR2 FQGNSA. V lost 6 bases and J 0 bases, leaving 5 bases between the germline ends. This CDR3 has 12 residues.

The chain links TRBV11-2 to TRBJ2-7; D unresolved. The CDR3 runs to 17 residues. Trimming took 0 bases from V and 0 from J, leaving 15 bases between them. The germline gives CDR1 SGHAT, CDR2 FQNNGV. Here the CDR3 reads CASSLDHPRSSSYEQYF. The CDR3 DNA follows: TGTGCCAGCAGCTTAGATCACCCCAGGTCAAGCTCCTACGAGCAGTACTTC.

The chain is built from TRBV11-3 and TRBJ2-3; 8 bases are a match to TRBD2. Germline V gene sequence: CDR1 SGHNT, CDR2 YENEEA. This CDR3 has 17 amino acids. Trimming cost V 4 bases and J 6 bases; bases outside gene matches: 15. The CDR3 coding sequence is TGTGCCAGCAGCTCAGGGGCTAGCGGGCTGTTAGTGGATACGCAGTATTTT. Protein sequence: CASSSGASGLLVDTQYF.